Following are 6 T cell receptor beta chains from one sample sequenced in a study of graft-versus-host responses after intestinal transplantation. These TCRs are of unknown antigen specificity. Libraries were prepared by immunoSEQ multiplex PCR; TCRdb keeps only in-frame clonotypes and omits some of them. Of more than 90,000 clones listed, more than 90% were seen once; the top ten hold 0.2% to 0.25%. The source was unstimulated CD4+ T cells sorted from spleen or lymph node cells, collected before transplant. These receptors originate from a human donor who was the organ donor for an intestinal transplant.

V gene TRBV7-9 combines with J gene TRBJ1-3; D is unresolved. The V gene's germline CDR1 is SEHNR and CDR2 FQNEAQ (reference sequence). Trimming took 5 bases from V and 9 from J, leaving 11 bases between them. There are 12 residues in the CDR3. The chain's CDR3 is CASSQGHGTIYF. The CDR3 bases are TGTGCCAGCAGCCAAGGTCATGGCACCATATATTTT.

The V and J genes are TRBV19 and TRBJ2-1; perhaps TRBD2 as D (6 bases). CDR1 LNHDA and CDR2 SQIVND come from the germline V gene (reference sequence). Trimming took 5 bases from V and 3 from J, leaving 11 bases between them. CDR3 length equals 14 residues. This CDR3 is CASSPGLVYNEQFF. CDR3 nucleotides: TGTGCCAGTAGTCCGGGACTGGTCTACAATGAGCAGTTCTTC.

This chain's CDR3 is CASSVTGTFTDTQYF. The CDR3 nucleotides read TGTGCCAGCAGTGTTACCGGGACTTTCACAGATACGCAGTATTTT. The chain carries TRBV6-1 and TRBJ2-3; weak D call: TRBD2 (6 bases). Germline lookup yields CDR1 MNHNS and CDR2 SASEGT. V was shortened by 4 bases and J by 2 bases, with 13 bases between the two germline ends. The CDR3 is 15 residues long.

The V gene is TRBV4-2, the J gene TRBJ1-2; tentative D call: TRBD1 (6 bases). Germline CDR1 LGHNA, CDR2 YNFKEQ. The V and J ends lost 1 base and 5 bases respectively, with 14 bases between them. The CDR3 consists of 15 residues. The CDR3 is CASSQGWGGGYGYTF. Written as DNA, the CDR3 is TGTGCCAGCAGCCAAGGATGGGGGGGCGGGTATGGCTACACCTTC.

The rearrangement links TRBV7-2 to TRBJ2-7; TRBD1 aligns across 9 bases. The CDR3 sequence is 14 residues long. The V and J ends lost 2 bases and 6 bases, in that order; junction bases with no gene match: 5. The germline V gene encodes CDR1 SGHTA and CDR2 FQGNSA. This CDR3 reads CASSLLTGGLEQYF. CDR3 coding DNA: TGTGCCAGCAGCTTATTAACAGGGGGCCTCGAGCAGTACTTC.

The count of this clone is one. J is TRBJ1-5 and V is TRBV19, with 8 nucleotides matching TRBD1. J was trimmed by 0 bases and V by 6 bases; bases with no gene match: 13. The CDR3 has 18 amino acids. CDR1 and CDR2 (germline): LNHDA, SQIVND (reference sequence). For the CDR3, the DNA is TGTGCCAGTAGACCCCACCTGACAGGGGTCAATAGCAATCAGCCCCAGCATTTT. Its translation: CASRPHLTGVNSNQPQHF.